The 8 T cell receptor beta chains presented below share a single source sample, sequenced in a study of immune heterogeneity within non-small cell lung tumors. TCR beta CDR3 was amplified by multiplex PCR using 32 V and 13 J primers. Each CDR3 protein gets one entry after TCRdb re-called the multiplex PCR reads with MiXCR. The data hold tens of thousands of distinct CDR3 sequences, with 25% to 30% observed a single time. Template input was genomic DNA from bulk tumor (around 610 ng per sample). Every primary tumor yielded several biopsies, spaced far apart, that were taken during surgery. Before undergoing curative surgery, patients had newly diagnosed non-small cell lung cancer that was untreated. Material for sequencing was lung tumor tissue. The origin of the receptors is a man aged 40-50 years with non-small cell lung cancer.

This chain links TRBV7-2 with TRBJ1-3, with D uncertain. V was pared by 3 bases and J by 4 bases, with 7 bases between. Germline CDR1 and CDR2: SGHTA and FQGNSA. This CDR3 contains 13 residues. The CDR3 sequence: CASSFGRGNTIYF. For the CDR3, the DNA is TGTGCCAGCAGCTTCGGGCGGGGAAACACCATATATTTT.

By share, this clonotype counts as medium-sized. DNA for the CDR3: TGTGCCACCAGTGGTAGTTATAGCAATCAGCCCCAGCATTTT. It specifies CATSGSYSNQPQHF. The rearrangement joins TRBV24-1 to TRBJ1-5, with unresolved D. The CDR3 is 14 residues long. Germline V gene sequence: CDR1 KGHDR, CDR2 SFDVKD. Trimming shortened V by 5 bases and J by 0 bases, and 7 bases separated the two germline ends.

This chain joins TRBV7-9 and TRBJ2-5, with 11 bases lining up with TRBD1. With V trimmed by 1 base and J by 5 bases, 3 bases remained unmatched. Germline-derived CDR1 and CDR2 are SEHNR and FQNEAQ (reference sequence). This CDR3 is built from 15 residues. CDR3 sequence reads: CASSLGTGGSETQYF. The DNA of the CDR3 is TGTGCCAGCAGCTTAGGGACAGGGGGCTCGGAGACCCAGTACTTC.

On this clonotype: The conserved final phenylalanine or tryptophan is absent from the CDR3, which likely points to a read error. The chain employs TRBV9 and TRBJ2-7, with D perhaps matching TRBD1 or TRBD2 (5 bases each). This CDR3 spans 15 amino acids. CDR1 is SGDLS and CDR2 is YYNGEE in the germline V gene. Trimming removed 0 bases at V and 5 bases at J, with 15 bases between. CDR3 bases: TGTGCCAGCAGCGTAGGGATAGAGGGGATGCACGAGCAGTACTCC. Protein sequence: CASSVGIEGMHEQYS.

Within the sample, this clonotype is medium-sized. The chain employs TRBV6-1 and TRBJ2-6; TRBD1 is a possible D gene (5 bases). Trimming left V 4 bases short and J 0 bases short, with 7 bases between. Germline V CDR1 and CDR2: MNHNS, SASEGT. The CDR3 has 15 residues. CDR3 in DNA: TGTGCCAGCAGTGGACAGTCCTCTGGGGCCAACGTCCTGACTTTC. Translation: CASSGQSSGANVLTF.

V is TRBV19 and J is TRBJ1-2, with a weak D call TRBD1 (5 bases). The CDR3 loop spans 14 amino acids. CDR1 is LNHDA and CDR2 is SQIVND in the germline V gene (reference sequence). V lost 5 bases and J 1 base, leaving 11 bases between the germline ends. CDR3 DNA: TGTGCCAGTAGTCGGGACCACAATAACTATGGCTACACCTTC. Encoded protein: CASSRDHNNYGYTF.

For this clonotype: A much larger clonotype is one base distant, so this may be a read error. The chain recombines TRBV12-3 or TRBV12-4 with TRBJ2-1, with 15 bases fitting TRBD2. This CDR3 is 16 amino acids long. Trimming cost V 4 bases and J 8 bases; bases outside gene matches: 6. CDR3 coding DNA: TGTGCCAGCAGTTCTCGGACTAGCGGGAGGGCCCATGAGCAGTTCTTC. This gives the protein CASSSRTSGRAHEQFF.

This clonotype was observed at least ten times. This chain links TRBV5-1 with TRBJ2-7, with D tentatively TRBD2 (6 bases). The CDR3 has 14 residues. The ends were cut back, 1 base at V and 2 bases at J, with 10 bases in the middle. In germline, CDR1 is SGHRS, CDR2 YFSETQ. The CDR3 protein is CASSLPSATYEQYF. In nucleotides, the CDR3 is TGCGCCAGCAGCTTGCCTAGCGCCACCTACGAGCAGTACTTC.